These 24 T cell receptor beta chains were all obtained from the same sample, sequenced in a study of CD8 T cells in ankylosing spondylitis. One entry per CDR3 protein, called by TCRdb with MiXCR from the 5' RACE reads. The sample lists 100,000 to 150,000 distinct CDR3 sequences, about 7% occurring once. The sequencing input was blood, either unsorted or a sorted T cell fraction (not recorded which). These receptors were obtained from a male donor with ankylosing spondylitis or in good health (not recorded which).

This clonotype showed up many times. The rearrangement links TRBV5-1 to TRBJ1-1, with D unclear. V was trimmed by 0 bases and J by 1 base, leaving 7 bases between them. The CDR3 runs to 14 residues. Per the germline V gene, CDR1 is SGHRS and CDR2 is YFSETQ. The CDR3 nucleotides are TGCGCCAGCAGCTTGGCAGTTGAGAACACTGAAGCTTTCTTT. Residues: CASSLAVENTEAFF.

Many counts were recorded for this clonotype. The chain couples TRBV4-3 to TRBJ1-5; D unclear. Looked up from germline, CDR1 is LGHNA and CDR2 is YSLEER. The V gene lost 0 bases and the J gene lost 1 base, with 10 bases spanning the gap. The length of the CDR3 is 16 residues. The CDR3 DNA reads as TGCGCCAGCAGCCAAGATGCCACCTCAAGCAATCAGCCCCAGCATTTT. This translates into CASSQDATSSNQPQHF.

The sample holds many counts of this clonotype. The chain employs TRBV29-1 and TRBJ1-2; no firm D call. This CDR3 comprises 11 residues. CDR1 SQVTM and CDR2 ANQGSEA come from the germline V gene. Trimming pared 3 bases from V and 4 bases from J, leaving 6 bases between. The CDR3 nucleotides read TGCAGCGTTGATGGTCCCTATGGCTACACCTTC. Translated: CSVDGPYGYTF.

Ten or more counts support this clonotype. The V and J genes are TRBV20-1 and TRBJ2-1, with TRBD2 matching over 9 bases. The CDR3 is 14 residues long. Germline loops: CDR1 DFQATT, CDR2 SNEGSKA (reference sequence). J was trimmed by 0 bases and V by 5 bases; bases with no gene match: 2. CDR3 nucleotides: TGCAGTGCTTTTAGCGGGAGCTCCTACAATGAGCAGTTCTTC. It specifies CSAFSGSSYNEQFF.

This clonotype has a count of ten or more. This chain joins TRBV5-1 and TRBJ1-1; D unresolved. CDR3 length: 13 residues. From germline, CDR1 is SGHRS and CDR2 YFSETQ. Trimming took 2 bases from V and 3 from J, leaving 8 bases between them. CDR3 nucleotides: TGCGCCAGCAGCTTCGCCGGTGACACTGAAGCTTTCTTT. This translates into CASSFAGDTEAFF.

This clonotype was seen a few times. The CDR3 nucleotides are TGTGCCTGGGCCACAAAAGTCACAGATACGCAGTATTTT. As protein: CAWATKVTDTQYF. This sequence joins TRBV30 and TRBJ2-3; D ambiguous. Trimming took off 5 bases at V and 2 bases at J, with 11 bases between the two ends. The CDR3 runs 13 residues. Germline lookup yields CDR1 GTSNPN and CDR2 SVGIG (reference sequence).

This clonotype has ten or more counts. The V gene is TRBV11-2, the J gene TRBJ2-7, with TRBD2 identical over 15 bases. This CDR3 has 18 amino acids. Per germline, CDR1 SGHAT and CDR2 FQNNGV. The trim removed 1 base at V and 7 bases at J, leaving 11 bases unmatched. The CDR3 nucleotides read TGTGCCAGCAGCTTAGGCGGGGGACTAGCGGGAGGCCGGGGAGAGCAGTACTTC. This gives the protein CASSLGGGLAGGRGEQYF.

In its sample, this clonotype was seen many times. The CDR3 protein is CASSLEGFGKNIQYF. CDR3 DNA: TGCGCCAGCAGCTTGGAGGGTTTCGGCAAAAACATTCAGTACTTC. The gene calls are TRBV5-1 and TRBJ2-4; D gene unclear. Germline-derived CDR1 and CDR2 are SGHRS and YFSETQ. This CDR3 has 15 residues. V was cut by 0 bases and J by 3 bases, with 10 bases left in between.

This clonotype was picked up a small number of times. The chain has TRBV20-1 and TRBJ2-1; TRBD2 matches at 11 bases. V trimming: 5 bases; J trimming: 4 bases; junction bases outside the gene matches: 4. Germline V lookup: CDR1 DFQATT, CDR2 SNEGSKA (reference sequence). This CDR3 contains 14 residues. CDR3 DNA sequence: TGCAGTGCTCCGACTAGCGGGACTTACAATGAGCAGTTCTTC. Amino acids: CSAPTSGTYNEQFF.

This clonotype was seen ten or more times. The CDR3 region is CSARDPWVPGGVSEQYF. CDR3 sequence (DNA): TGCAGTGCTAGAGATCCTTGGGTCCCAGGCGGGGTCAGCGAGCAGTACTTC. This sequence joins TRBV20-1 and TRBJ2-7, with a possible D match to TRBD2 (6 bases). V lost 0 bases to trimming and J lost 6 bases, with 24 bases between them. From germline, CDR1 is DFQATT and CDR2 SNEGSKA (reference sequence). The CDR3 totals 17 residues.

This clonotype was counted ten times or more. The gene calls are TRBV25-1 and TRBJ1-1; a weak D match, TRBD1 (6 bases). V lost 1 base and J lost 3, with 15 bases in between. Germline CDR1 MGHDK, CDR2 SYGVNS. The CDR3 is made up of 16 amino acids. Here the CDR3 reads CASSESQGLMDTEAFF. CDR3 nucleotides: TGTGCCAGCAGTGAATCGCAGGGGCTAATGGACACTGAAGCTTTCTTT.

This clonotype has a count of ten or more. V and J are TRBV7-2 and TRBJ2-2; D possibly corresponds to TRBD1 (6 bases). Per germline, CDR1 SGHTA and CDR2 FQGNSA. The ends were cut back, 2 bases at V and 1 base at J, with 11 bases in the middle. This CDR3 is 16 amino acids long. In DNA form, the CDR3 reads TGTGCCAGCAGCTTATCCGGGACAAGGAACACCGGGGAGCTGTTTTTT. This translates into CASSLSGTRNTGELFF. Filled out from reference TRBV7-2 and TRBJ2-2, the complete variable domain reads GAGVSQSPSNKVTEKGKDVELRCDPISGHTALYWYRQSLGQGLEFLIYFQGNSAPDKSGLPSDRFSAERTGGSVSTLTIQRTQQEDSAVYLCASSLSGTRNTGELFFGEGSRLTVL.

This clonotype was counted between two and nine times. The gene calls are TRBV7-2 and TRBJ2-1, with unresolved D. The CDR3 contains 13 residues. Per germline, CDR1 SGHTA and CDR2 FQGNSA. Trimming cost V 8 bases and J 6 bases, with 14 bases left between them. The CDR3 is CASGLQPANEQFF. The CDR3 DNA follows: TGTGCCAGCGGGCTCCAACCTGCCAATGAGCAGTTCTTC. Using reference TRBV7-2 and TRBJ2-1 for the parts outside the CDR3, the full variable domain is GAGVSQSPSNKVTEKGKDVELRCDPISGHTALYWYRQSLGQGLEFLIYFQGNSAPDKSGLPSDRFSAERTGGSVSTLTIQRTQQEDSAVYLCASGLQPANEQFFGPGTRLTVL.

This clonotype was seen many times. The V call is TRBV28, the J call TRBJ1-4; D gene unclear. This CDR3 comprises 15 residues. V shed 4 bases and J shed 0 bases, with 9 bases lying between them. Germline V gives CDR1 MDHEN, CDR2 SYDVKM. The chain's CDR3 is CASSSKGATNEKLFF. The CDR3 nucleotides are TGTGCCAGCAGTTCTAAAGGAGCAACTAATGAAAAACTGTTTTTT.

In this sample, this clonotype turned up many times. The chain has TRBV20-1 and TRBJ2-7; 8 nucleotides match TRBD2. The V gene's germline CDR1 is DFQATT and CDR2 SNEGSKA (reference sequence). V dropped 6 bases and J dropped 1; count of bases not matched to a gene: 5. The CDR3 has 13 residues. The CDR3 coding sequence is TGCAGTGCGAGCGGGGGATCTTCCTACGAGCAGTACTTC. As protein: CSASGGSSYEQYF.

This clonotype was counted many times. The chain employs TRBV28 and TRBJ2-7; D uncertain. CDR3 length equals 17 residues. The V gene lost 1 base and the J gene lost 2 bases, with 18 bases spanning the gap. Germline loops: CDR1 MDHEN, CDR2 SYDVKM. The CDR3: CASSLSPGFMGTYEQYF. The DNA for the CDR3 is TGTGCCAGCAGTTTATCCCCCGGCTTCATGGGAACCTACGAGCAGTACTTC.

The sample holds many counts of this clonotype. The rearrangement joins TRBV15 to TRBJ2-3; TRBD2 aligns across 9 bases. Per the germline V gene, CDR1 is LNHNV and CDR2 is YYDKDF (reference sequence). This CDR3 contains 17 residues. J lost 5 bases, V lost 1 base, and 10 bases had no gene match. The CDR3 bases are TGTGCCACCAGCAGAGTACAGCGGGAGGCCAGTAGAGATACGCAGTATTTT. Encoded protein: CATSRVQREASRDTQYF.

This clonotype occurred many times. The chain employs TRBV5-1 and TRBJ2-3, with 7 bases fitting TRBD2. V lost 3 bases, J lost 6 bases, and 10 bases stayed unmatched. The CDR3 runs to 15 residues. Germline-derived CDR1 and CDR2 are SGHRS and YFSETQ. The CDR3 DNA is TGCGCCAGCAGCTCTGCAGCGGGGACGTTGGATACGCAGTATTTT. Amino acids: CASSSAAGTLDTQYF.

This clonotype was seen ten or more times. The J gene is TRBJ2-3, the V gene TRBV18; weak D call: TRBD1 (6 bases). V shed 3 bases and J shed 2 bases, with 15 bases lying between them. CDR1 is KGHSH and CDR2 is LQKENI in the germline V gene. CDR3 length: 16 residues. The CDR3: CASSPMGQANTDTQYF. CDR3 DNA: TGTGCCAGCTCACCCATGGGACAAGCCAACACAGATACGCAGTATTTT.

This clonotype was seen ten or more times. J is TRBJ1-2 and V is TRBV7-2; 7 positions agree with TRBD1. CDR1 and CDR2 from the germline V gene are SGHTA and FQGNSA. The trim removed 1 base at V and 4 bases at J, leaving 6 bases unmatched. The CDR3 contains 15 residues. The CDR3: CASSLGGTELYGYTF. DNA for the CDR3: TGTGCCAGCAGCTTAGGCGGGACAGAACTCTATGGCTACACCTTC.

This clonotype was recorded many times. The chain has TRBV29-1 and TRBJ2-5; D could derive from TRBD1 or TRBD2 (5 bases each). The V gene's germline CDR1 is SQVTM and CDR2 ANQGSEA. The CDR3 is 14 residues long. Deletions cut 4 bases from V and 1 base from J, with 13 bases between. CDR3 in amino acids: CSVGGRMVQETQYF. For the CDR3, the DNA is TGCAGCGTTGGGGGACGGATGGTCCAAGAGACCCAGTACTTC.

Many counts were recorded for this clonotype. V is TRBV9 and J is TRBJ1-4; D not certain. V lost 0 bases to trimming and J lost 2 bases, with 5 bases between them. CDR1 is SGDLS and CDR2 is YYNGEE in the germline V gene. CDR3 length equals 14 residues. This chain's CDR3 is CASSVGGTNEKLFF. CDR3 in DNA: TGTGCCAGCAGCGTAGGGGGTACTAATGAAAAACTGTTTTTT.

This clonotype was seen at least ten times. This chain joins TRBV5-1 and TRBJ2-2; 8 positions agree with TRBD1. The germline CDR1 and CDR2 sequences are SGHRS and YFSETQ. Trimming cost V 7 bases and J 3 bases; bases outside gene matches: 5. CDR3 length: 14 residues. This chain's CDR3 is CASSGTGDTGELFF. CDR3 bases: TGCGCCAGCTCCGGGACAGGAGACACCGGGGAGCTGTTTTTT.

This clonotype came up many times. The chain recombines TRBV5-6 with TRBJ2-2; weak D call: TRBD2 (6 bases). The V end was cut by 4 bases, the J end by 0 bases, with 13 bases between. The germline CDR1 and CDR2 sequences are SGHDT and YYEEEE. The CDR3 is 16 residues long. As DNA, the CDR3 is TGTGCCAGCAGCCTCCTCGGGGGTCCGAACACCGGGGAGCTGTTTTTT. This encodes CASSLLGGPNTGELFF.